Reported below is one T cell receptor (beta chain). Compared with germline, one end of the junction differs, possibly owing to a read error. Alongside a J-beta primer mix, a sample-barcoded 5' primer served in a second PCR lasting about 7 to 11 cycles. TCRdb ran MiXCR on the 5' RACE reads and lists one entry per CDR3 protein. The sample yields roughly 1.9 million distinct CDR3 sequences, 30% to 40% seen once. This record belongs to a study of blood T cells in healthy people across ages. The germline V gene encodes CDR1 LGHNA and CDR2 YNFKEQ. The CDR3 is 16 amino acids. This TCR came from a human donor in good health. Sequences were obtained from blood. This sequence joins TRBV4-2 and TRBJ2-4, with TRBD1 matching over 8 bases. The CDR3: CASCQEWTGLSREQYF. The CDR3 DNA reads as TGTGCCAGCTGCCAAGAGTGGACAGGGTTGTCGCGTGAGCAGTACTTC.